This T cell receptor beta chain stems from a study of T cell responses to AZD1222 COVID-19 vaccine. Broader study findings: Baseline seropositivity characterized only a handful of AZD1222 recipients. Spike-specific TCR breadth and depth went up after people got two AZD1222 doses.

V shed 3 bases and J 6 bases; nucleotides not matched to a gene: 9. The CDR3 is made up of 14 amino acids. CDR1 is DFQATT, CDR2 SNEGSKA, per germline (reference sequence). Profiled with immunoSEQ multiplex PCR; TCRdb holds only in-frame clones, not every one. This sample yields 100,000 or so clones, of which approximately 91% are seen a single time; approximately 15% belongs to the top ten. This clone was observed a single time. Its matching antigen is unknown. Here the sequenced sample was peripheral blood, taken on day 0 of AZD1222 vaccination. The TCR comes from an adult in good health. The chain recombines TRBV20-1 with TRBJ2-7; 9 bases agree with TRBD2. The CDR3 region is CSASLAGGSGEQYF. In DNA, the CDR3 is TGCAGTGCTAGTTTGGCGGGGGGGTCGGGCGAGCAGTACTTC.